The T cell receptor beta chain under discussion was sequenced for a study of T cell changes during pregnancy in multiple sclerosis. Method: immunoSEQ multiplex PCR; TCRdb's copy keeps in-frame clones and lacks some. The table has roughly 110,000 clones, about 90% seen once. The CDR3 runs to 15 residues. Trimming at V came to 6 bases and at J to 8 bases, leaving 10 bases not matched to a gene. Germline V gene lookup returns CDR1 MNHNY and CDR2 SVGAGI (reference sequence). The chain recombines TRBV6-6 with TRBJ1-4; TRBD1 agrees at 9 bases. The sample here was peripheral blood, taken after pregnancy. This TCR was sampled from a female donor with multiple sclerosis, enrolled in a pregnancy study. CDR3 coding DNA: TGTGCCAGCAGCCTTAACAGGGGGCGGGAGGAAAAACTGTTTTTT. It specifies CASSLNRGREEKLFF.